This passage covers 8 T cell receptor beta chains from one sample sequenced in a study of naive and memory T cell subsets. The library had UMIs added by 3' ligation of an oligonucleotide to TCR cDNA. Amplification of ligated cDNA took four PCR rounds with SP2 and nested alpha and beta constant primers. From the 5' RACE reads, TCRdb called clonotypes with MiXCR, one entry per CDR3 protein. The table has roughly 62,000 distinct CDR3 sequences, 7% to 8% seen once. Receptors were obtained from a female donor in good health.

A few counts support this clonotype. The chain employs TRBV9 and TRBJ2-3; the D is unclear. The CDR3 covers 15 residues. V lost 0 bases to trimming and J lost 0 bases, with 8 bases between them. The germline gives CDR1 SGDLS, CDR2 YYNGEE. The CDR3 sequence is CASSVAVISTDTQYF. The CDR3 coding sequence is TGTGCCAGCAGCGTAGCGGTAATTAGCACAGATACGCAGTATTTT.

This chain uses TRBV7-3 with TRBJ2-6; D call uncertain. CDR1 and CDR2 from the germline V gene are SGHTA and FQGTGA. V was pared by 1 base and J by 0 bases, with 10 bases between. The CDR3 extends over 17 amino acids. In nucleotides, the CDR3 is TGTGCCAGCAGCTTAAGTGTTCCGTACTCTGGGGCCAACGTCCTGACTTTC. Encoded protein: CASSLSVPYSGANVLTF.

The sample holds many counts of this clonotype. CDR3 sequence reads: CASSSQTRSNQPQHF. CDR3 DNA sequence: TGTGCCAGCAGCTCGCAGACCCGTAGCAATCAGCCCCAGCATTTT. The gene calls are TRBV7-8 and TRBJ1-5; D not certain. Germline V CDR1 and CDR2: SGHVS, FQNEAQ. Between the trimmed V and J ends, which lost 4 bases and 0 bases, there was a span of 10 bases. The CDR3 extends over 15 amino acids.

This clonotype was observed a handful of times. A single base separates this from a much larger clone, so it may be a read error. This chain links TRBV28 with TRBJ1-5, with D perhaps TRBD1 (5 bases). Per germline, CDR1 MDHEN and CDR2 SYDVKM. CDR3 length: 15 residues. The CDR3 sequence is CASSLTGREGQPQNF. The CDR3 DNA is TGTGCCAGCAGTTTAACGGGCAGGGAGGGTCAGCCCCAGAATTTT.

The chain joins TRBV18 to TRBJ1-4, with D uncertain. The CDR3 has 15 residues. V was cut by 4 bases and J by 0 bases, with 9 bases left in between. The V gene's germline CDR1 is KGHSH and CDR2 LQKENI. In DNA, the CDR3 is TGTGCCAGCTCACGCCGGGGTGCAACTAATGAAAAACTGTTTTTT. Protein product: CASSRRGATNEKLFF.

The rearrangement uses TRBV20-1 and TRBJ1-5, with 7 bases identical to TRBD1. Trimming removed 5 bases from V and 2 bases from J; junction bases left unmatched: 3. Germline V gene lookup returns CDR1 DFQATT and CDR2 SNEGSKA (reference sequence). The length of the CDR3 is 13 residues. The CDR3 reads CSAHDRGNQPQHF. The CDR3 nucleotides read TGCAGTGCTCATGACAGGGGCAATCAGCCCCAGCATTTT.

This clonotype was recorded many times. The chain uses TRBV5-6 and TRBJ2-1; TRBD2 matches 10 bases. CDR1 and CDR2 (germline): SGHDT, YYEEEE. Trimming cost V 0 bases and J 7 bases; bases outside gene matches: 7. There are 16 residues in the CDR3. The CDR3 here is CASSLGLAGVSNEQFF. The CDR3 coding sequence is TGTGCCAGCAGCTTGGGTCTAGCGGGAGTTTCGAATGAGCAGTTCTTC.

This clonotype was counted a few times. The J gene is TRBJ1-1, the V gene TRBV27; D unclear. This CDR3 region has 14 residues. Trimming left V 8 bases short and J 4 bases short, with 17 bases between. CDR1 is MNHEY and CDR2 is SMNVEV in the germline V gene (reference sequence). CDR3 in DNA: TGTGCCAGCCAATCTTGGTTGGGTGTCACTGAAGCTTTCTTT. Encoded protein: CASQSWLGVTEAFF.